This entry lists 11 T cell receptor beta chains sequenced from one sample in a study of T cells in Graves' hyperthyroidism and ophthalmopathy. TCR beta CDR3 region amplification was performed from RNA transcripts. The TCR CDR3 was amplified in a first-round RT-PCR using the HTBI primer set. Each CDR3 protein is one row after TCRdb ran MiXCR on the multiplex PCR reads. The sample includes roughly 280,000 distinct CDR3 sequences, approximately 23% seen only once; the top ten take around two thirds. Sequences were obtained from blood. All receptors come from a young man with Graves' ophthalmopathy.

The chain has TRBV6-1 and TRBJ2-1, with a possible D match to TRBD2 (6 bases). The CDR3 spans 14 residues. Germline CDR1 and CDR2: MNHNS and SASEGT. The V gene lost 6 bases and the J gene lost 9 bases, with 18 bases spanning the gap. The CDR3 DNA is TGTGCCAGCAGGGGAGAAGGAGGGAGGAGTGAGCAGTTCTTC. This translates into CASRGEGGRSEQFF.

CDR3: CASSQVGLGYQETQYF. DNA of the CDR3: TGTGCCAGCAGCCAAGTGGGTCTGGGATACCAAGAGACCCAGTACTTC. This rearrangement joins TRBV3-1 to TRBJ2-5; D uncertain. Trimming pared 1 base from V and 0 bases from J, leaving 12 bases between. CDR3 length: 16 residues. Germline CDR1 and CDR2: LGHDT and YNNKEL (reference sequence).

This clonotype was picked up many times. The chain recombines TRBV20-1 with TRBJ1-2; D is uncertain. V lost 5 bases, J lost 4 bases, and 11 bases lay in between. This CDR3 is 12 amino acids long. Per the germline V gene, CDR1 is DFQATT and CDR2 is SNEGSKA (reference sequence). The chain's CDR3 is CSAPSVGYGYTF. The CDR3 bases are TGCAGTGCTCCGTCCGTGGGCTATGGCTACACCTTC.

The chain uses TRBV10-3 and TRBJ2-7; TRBD2 is a possible D gene (5 bases). The CDR3 totals 14 residues. The germline V gene has CDR1 ENHRY and CDR2 SYGVKD. V lost 8 bases and J 0 bases, leaving 14 bases between the germline ends. The CDR3 is CAISAIGGSYEQYF. The CDR3 region has the DNA TGTGCCATCTCGGCGATAGGAGGCTCCTACGAGCAGTACTTC.

The chain couples TRBV7-3 to TRBJ2-1; perhaps TRBD1 as D (5 bases). Trimming pared 5 bases from V and 6 bases from J, leaving 14 bases between. The germline V gene encodes CDR1 SGHTA and CDR2 FQGTGA. The CDR3 is 14 residues long. CDR3 in amino acids: CASSQSDTFNEQFF. CDR3 DNA sequence: TGTGCCAGCAGCCAATCGGACACTTTCAATGAGCAGTTCTTC.

This clonotype was recorded at least ten times. The V and J genes are TRBV27 and TRBJ1-1; perhaps TRBD1 as D (6 bases). Germline-derived CDR1 and CDR2 are MNHEY and SMNVEV (reference sequence). Trimming pared 6 bases from V and 1 base from J, leaving 15 bases between. This CDR3 is 15 amino acids long. The CDR3 loop reads CASSLLGGSNTEAFF. The CDR3 nucleotides are TGTGCCAGCAGCCTATTGGGGGGCTCGAACACTGAAGCTTTCTTT.

This clonotype was observed a handful of times. The V gene is TRBV5-1, the J gene TRBJ1-1; TRBD1 might be the D (5 bases). Germline CDR1 and CDR2: SGHRS and YFSETQ. Trimming took off 7 bases at V and 2 bases at J, with 15 bases between the two ends. The CDR3 runs 14 residues. The CDR3 nucleotides read TGCGCCAGCGCTCCGAGGGGTGGTAACACTGAAGCTTTCTTT. Amino acid sequence: CASAPRGGNTEAFF.

This clonotype was recorded a few times. This chain joins TRBV12-3 or TRBV12-4 and TRBJ2-1; TRBD2 is a possible D gene (5 bases). The CDR3 runs 17 residues. V shed 6 bases and J shed 7 bases, with 25 bases lying between them. The CDR3 nucleotides are TGTGCCAGCAGCCCATACACGGGCGGGTTGGGCCTGAATGAGCAGTTCTTC. Its protein product is CASSPYTGGLGLNEQFF.

This clonotype has a handful of counts. Here the CDR3 DNA reads TGTGCCACCAGTGATCCTACCCGAACCGGGGAGCTGTTTTTT. It codes for CATSDPTRTGELFF. This chain joins TRBV24-1 and TRBJ2-2; D is ambiguous. The V gene lost 3 bases and the J gene lost 5 bases, with 9 bases spanning the gap. Germline V gene data show CDR1 as KGHDR and CDR2 as SFDVKD. This CDR3 has 14 residues.

Only a few counts were recorded for this clonotype. The chain carries TRBV28 and TRBJ2-7, with a possible D match to TRBD2 (7 bases). CDR1 is MDHEN and CDR2 is SYDVKM in the germline V gene. CDR3 length equals 14 residues. The germline V and J ends were trimmed by 7 bases and 3 bases, with 16 bases remaining between them. The CDR3 DNA reads as TGTGCCAGCAAAATAACAGGGACTATCTACGAGCAGTACTTC. Its protein is CASKITGTIYEQYF.

On this clonotype: A much more abundant neighbour one base away suggests this may be a read error. The chain has TRBV3-1 and TRBJ1-1; 8 bases map to TRBD1. Germline V CDR1 and CDR2: LGHDT, YNNKEL (reference sequence). The CDR3 totals 15 residues. Trimming at V came to 1 base and at J to 1 base, leaving 2 bases not matched to a gene. In DNA form, the CDR3 reads TGTGCCAGCAGCCAAGTAGGACAGGGGAACACTGAAGCTTTCTTT. Translation gives CASSQVGQGNTEAFF.